Following are 10 T cell receptor beta chains from one sample sequenced in a study of TIL therapy for anti-PD-1-resistant metastatic lung cancer. Sequencing used immunoSEQ v3. Generated by immunoSEQ multiplex PCR, the TCRdb table keeps only in-frame clones and is missing some. The sample records 25,000 to 35,000 clones, 74% being singletons. As to time point: pre-treatment sample, taken before nivolumab and TIL therapy. The sample was blood, taken at baseline. Source of these receptors: a woman aged 25-80 years with non-small cell lung cancer.

V is TRBV19 and J is TRBJ2-1; unclear D gene. V lost 6 bases and J lost 4, with 10 bases in between. CDR3 length equals 13 residues. Germline CDR1 reads LNHDA; CDR2 reads SQIVND (reference sequence). CDR3 DNA sequence: TGTGCCAGTAGCCCTCAAGCTTACAATGAGCAGTTCTTC. Its translation: CASSPQAYNEQFF. Combining the CDR3 with reference TRBV19 and TRBJ2-1 gives the whole variable domain DGGITQSPKYLFRKEGQNVTLSCEQNLNHDAMYWYRQDPGQGLRLIYYSQIVNDFQKGDIAEGYSVSREKKESFPLTVTSAQKNPTAFYLCASSPQAYNEQFFGPGTRLTVL.

CDR3 region: CASGPDSYEQYF. CDR3 bases: TGCGCCAGCGGACCGGACAGCTACGAGCAGTACTTC. The V and J genes are TRBV5-1 and TRBJ2-5, with D perhaps matching TRBD1 (6 bases). The DNA end favors TRBJ2-7, so the J call may be wrong. Germline CDR1 is SGHRS and CDR2 is YFSETQ. The CDR3 sequence is 12 residues long.

CDR3 in amino acids: CASSLAAPGASTDTQYF. In DNA form, the CDR3 reads TGTGCCAGCAGCTTGGCCGCCCCAGGGGCTAGCACAGATACGCAGTATTTT. The chain joins TRBV5-5 to TRBJ2-3; D might be TRBD1 (6 bases). The CDR3 totals 17 residues. Germline loops: CDR1 SGHKS, CDR2 YYEKEE (reference sequence). V was shortened by 0 bases and J by 0 bases, with 14 bases between the two germline ends.

This clone was seen a few times. The CDR3 protein is CASSPSLDQPQHF. The CDR3 DNA is TGTGCCAGCTCACCGAGCCTAGATCAGCCCCAGCATTTT. The rearrangement uses TRBV18 and TRBJ1-5, with D uncertain. V was pared by 3 bases and J by 5 bases, with 8 bases between. Germline V gene sequence: CDR1 KGHSH, CDR2 LQKENI. The CDR3 loop spans 13 amino acids.

The chain carries TRBV5-4 and TRBJ1-1, with a possible D match to TRBD1 (6 bases). The germline V gene encodes CDR1 SGHNT and CDR2 YYREEE (reference sequence). CDR3 length equals 16 residues. V gave up 3 bases and J gave up 0 bases, with 15 bases separating them. CDR3 protein: CASSYGQLRMNTEAFF. For the CDR3, the DNA is TGTGCCAGCAGCTATGGACAGCTTAGAATGAACACTGAAGCTTTCTTT.

The chain uses TRBV2 and TRBJ2-5; tentative D call: TRBD2 (6 bases). Trimming pared 1 base from V and 7 bases from J, leaving 22 bases between. The CDR3 is 17 amino acids. From germline, CDR1 is SNHLY and CDR2 FYNNEI. CDR3 amino acids: CASSEVRQGAVGGTQYF. The CDR3 region has the DNA TGTGCCAGCAGTGAAGTCAGACAAGGAGCGGTGGGAGGGACCCAGTACTTC.

This rearrangement joins TRBV6-1 to TRBJ2-3; the D gene is possibly TRBD2 (6 bases). CDR3 size: 14 residues. Germline loops: CDR1 MNHNS, CDR2 SASEGT. The ends were cut back, 4 bases at V and 4 bases at J, with 12 bases in the middle. The CDR3 is CASSGGVGADTQYF. The CDR3 DNA follows: TGTGCCAGCAGTGGGGGGGTGGGGGCAGATACGCAGTATTTT.

In this sample, this clone turned up a few times. This sequence joins TRBV18 and TRBJ1-5; 7 positions agree with TRBD1. The CDR3 runs 14 residues. Germline V gene sequence: CDR1 KGHSH, CDR2 LQKENI. Unmatched junction bases numbered 4, after V lost 2 bases and J lost 6 bases. The CDR3 sequence: CASSPDRAVQPQHF. As DNA, the CDR3 is TGTGCCAGCTCACCAGACAGGGCTGTTCAGCCCCAGCATTTT.

This chain uses TRBV15 with TRBJ1-5, with unresolved D. This CDR3 contains 15 residues. CDR1 and CDR2 (germline): LNHNV, YYDKDF (reference sequence). Trimming took 5 bases from V and 5 from J, leaving 16 bases between them. The CDR3 nucleotides are TGTGCCACCAGCGCCCCTGCCAGTCCCTATCAGCCCCAGCATTTT. Residues: CATSAPASPYQPQHF.

The V and J genes are TRBV2 and TRBJ1-3, with D tentatively TRBD1 (6 bases). V was pared by 2 bases and J by 3 bases, with 14 bases between. The CDR3 consists of 16 residues. CDR1 SNHLY and CDR2 FYNNEI come from the germline V gene. CDR3 amino acids: CASSEMVPGVGNTIYF. CDR3 sequence (DNA): TGTGCCAGCAGTGAAATGGTGCCAGGGGTTGGAAACACCATATATTTT.